Shown below are 21 T cell receptor beta chains from a single sample sequenced in a study of CD8 T cells in ankylosing spondylitis. A single record per CDR3 protein comes from TCRdb applying MiXCR to the 5' RACE reads. This table holds a few hundred thousand distinct CDR3 sequences, about 20% found once. The sequenced material came from blood, either unsorted or a sorted T cell fraction (not recorded which). These receptors all come from a male donor with ankylosing spondylitis or in good health (not recorded which).

The sample holds many counts of this clonotype. V and J are TRBV12-3 or TRBV12-4 and TRBJ2-7; possible D gene TRBD2, 5 bases. Trimming took 4 bases from V and 0 from J, leaving 13 bases between them. The CDR3 has 15 residues. The CDR3 loop reads CASSSLRESSYEQYF. The CDR3, as DNA: TGTGCCAGCAGTTCCTTGAGGGAAAGCTCCTACGAGCAGTACTTC.

The J gene is TRBJ1-1, the V gene TRBV11-2; a weak D match, TRBD1 (5 bases). The V gene lost 8 bases and the J gene lost 0 bases, with 19 bases spanning the gap. Germline CDR1 SGHAT, CDR2 FQNNGV. The CDR3 runs to 16 residues. CDR3 nucleotide sequence: TGTGCCAGCGGATTCGAGGGGCGGGGGGTGAACACTGAAGCTTTCTTT. Translating gives CASGFEGRGVNTEAFF.

This clonotype came up a few times. The chain links TRBV20-1 to TRBJ2-1, with TRBD1 matching 9 bases. Per the germline V gene, CDR1 is DFQATT and CDR2 is SNEGSKA (reference sequence). The V segment lost 5 bases and the J segment 4 bases; nucleotides outside the gene matches: 9. This CDR3 region has 15 residues. The CDR3 loop is CSAANRDRAYNEQFF. DNA of the CDR3: TGCAGTGCTGCCAACCGGGACAGGGCATACAATGAGCAGTTCTTC.

This clonotype was seen at least ten times. J is TRBJ2-7 and V is TRBV12-3 or TRBV12-4, with 7 bases fitting TRBD2. V gave up 1 base and J gave up 7 bases; unmatched junction bases: 1. The CDR3 is made up of 12 amino acids. CDR3 coding DNA: TGTGCCAGCAGTTTAGGGGGGGGTGAGCAGTACTTC. Translation gives CASSLGGGEQYF.

The chain carries TRBV12-3 or TRBV12-4 and TRBJ2-3; the match to TRBD2 covers 12 bases. Trimming at V came to 6 bases and at J to 2 bases, leaving 9 bases not matched to a gene. There are 17 residues in the CDR3. The chain's CDR3 is CASSLRLAGVYTDTQYF. Written as DNA, the CDR3 is TGTGCCAGCAGCCTAAGACTAGCGGGGGTCTACACAGATACGCAGTATTTT.

CDR3 nucleotides: TGCAGTGCCCCCGGACAGGGCCTATCCTACGAGCAGTACTTC. Protein: CSAPGQGLSYEQYF. The chain carries TRBV20-1 and TRBJ2-7, with TRBD1 matching 8 bases. Trimming took 6 bases from V and 1 from J; bases not matched to a gene: 8. Germline V gene data show CDR1 as DFQATT and CDR2 as SNEGSKA (reference sequence). This CDR3 has 14 amino acids.

The table lists this clonotype with a few counts. The genes are TRBV2 and TRBJ2-7; no clear D gene. The CDR3 contains 11 residues. With 7 bases removed from V and 3 bases from J, the gap between germline ends came to 7 bases. Germline CDR1 reads SNHLY; CDR2 reads FYNNEI. CDR3 protein: CASKGLYEQYF. The CDR3 nucleotides read TGTGCCAGCAAGGGTCTCTACGAGCAGTACTTC.

The genes are TRBV24-1 and TRBJ2-2; D may match TRBD1 or TRBD2 (6 bases each). CDR1 is KGHDR and CDR2 is SFDVKD in the germline V gene. The CDR3 has 16 amino acids. V was pared by 0 bases and J by 6 bases, with 13 bases between. CDR3 in amino acids: CATSDLSGGVAGELFF. The CDR3 DNA sequence: TGTGCCACCAGTGATTTGTCCGGGGGCGTAGCCGGGGAGCTGTTTTTT.

In its sample, this clonotype was seen a few times. This chain's CDR3 is CASSFRTNRNEQFF. CDR3 in DNA: TGTGCCAGCAGTTTCAGGACCAATCGGAATGAGCAGTTCTTC. This chain connects TRBV12-3 or TRBV12-4 to TRBJ2-1; no definite D call. The V gene lost 3 bases and the J gene lost 7 bases, with 13 bases spanning the gap. This CDR3 has 14 residues.

This clonotype was found once. This rearrangement joins TRBV7-9 to TRBJ2-7; 7 bases align to TRBD1. Germline V lookup: CDR1 SEHNR, CDR2 FQNEAQ (reference sequence). After removal of 4 bases from V and 0 bases from J, the junction contained 3 bases not matched to a gene. This CDR3 is built from 14 residues. The CDR3: CASSWGTVSYEQYF. In DNA, the CDR3 is TGTGCCAGCAGCTGGGGGACAGTCTCCTACGAGCAGTACTTC.

This clonotype turned up a few times. The chain is built from TRBV4-1 and TRBJ2-1, with D possibly TRBD2 on 5 matching bases. Trimming left V 2 bases short and J 5 bases short, with 10 bases between. Germline CDR1 reads MGHRA; CDR2 reads YSYEKL. CDR3 length: 14 amino acids. The CDR3 region has the DNA TGCGCCAGCAGCCAATGGAGCGGAAACAATGAGCAGTTCTTC. Translating it yields CASSQWSGNNEQFF.

The chain uses TRBV5-1 and TRBJ2-2, with D uncertain. V was pared by 0 bases and J by 7 bases, with 13 bases between. The CDR3 consists of 15 residues. CDR1 is SGHRS and CDR2 is YFSETQ in the germline V gene. The CDR3 bases are TGCGCCAGCAGCTTGGCCACGGGCTATGGCGGGGAGCTGTTTTTT. Its protein product is CASSLATGYGGELFF.

The chain has TRBV6-1 and TRBJ2-7; a weak D match, TRBD1 (5 bases). The ends were cut back, 2 bases at V and 5 bases at J, with 16 bases in the middle. CDR3 length: 15 residues. Germline CDR1 reads MNHNS; CDR2 reads SASEGT. The CDR3 region is CASSESWGSGNEQYF. The DNA for the CDR3 is TGTGCCAGCAGTGAATCATGGGGCAGTGGAAACGAGCAGTACTTC.

The chain carries TRBV28 and TRBJ2-5; either TRBD1 or TRBD2 may supply D (6 bases each). V dropped 6 bases and J dropped 4 bases, with 18 bases sitting between them. The CDR3 covers 15 residues. Germline CDR1 and CDR2: MDHEN and SYDVKM. The CDR3 protein is CASRPNRGPGETQYF. In DNA, the CDR3 is TGTGCCAGCAGACCTAATCGGGGGCCCGGAGAGACCCAGTACTTC.

This clonotype was found a few times. This chain joins TRBV6-5 and TRBJ2-7, with 7 bases lining up with TRBD1. Germline CDR1 MNHEY, CDR2 SVGAGI. The J segment lost 3 bases and the V segment lost 2 bases, leaving 7 bases of the junction unmatched. The CDR3 has 15 amino acids. The DNA for the CDR3 is TGTGCCAGCAGTTACACCCGGGACAGCCTCTACGAGCAGTACTTC. Protein: CASSYTRDSLYEQYF.

This clonotype was detected only a few times. CDR3 residues: CASSSPGVASLSEQYF. CDR3 bases: TGTGCCAGCTCCTCACCCGGGGTAGCATCTTTATCCGAGCAGTACTTC. The chain links TRBV27 to TRBJ2-7; maybe TRBD2 (5 bases). V lost 8 bases and J lost 6, with 26 bases in between. CDR1 and CDR2 from the germline V gene are MNHEY and SMNVEV (reference sequence). CDR3 length: 16 amino acids.

This rearrangement joins TRBV24-1 to TRBJ2-2, with 9 bases matching TRBD1. V lost 7 bases and J lost 6; bases outside the gene matches: 2. CDR3 length equals 13 residues. Per the germline V gene, CDR1 is KGHDR and CDR2 is SFDVKD. CDR3 amino acids: CATRDRGAGELFF. The CDR3 nucleotides are TGTGCCACCAGGGACAGGGGAGCCGGGGAGCTGTTTTTT.

This rearrangement joins TRBV10-3 to TRBJ1-2; TRBD1 is a possible D gene (6 bases). Germline assignment: CDR1 ENHRY and CDR2 SYGVKD. The CDR3 is 11 residues long. Between the trimmed V and J ends, which lost 8 bases and 7 bases, there was a span of 11 bases. The CDR3 DNA is TGTGCCATCCAACAGGGAGGTGGCTACACCTTC. Translation gives CAIQQGGGYTF.

This clonotype was seen only once. The rearrangement links TRBV20-1 to TRBJ2-7, with 11 bases identical to TRBD1. V lost 3 bases to trimming and J lost 3 bases; unmatched junction nucleotides: 4. Germline lookup yields CDR1 DFQATT and CDR2 SNEGSKA (reference sequence). The CDR3 sequence is 14 residues long. The CDR3 is CSASIGTGGYEQYF. DNA for the CDR3: TGCAGTGCTAGCATCGGGACAGGGGGCTACGAGCAGTACTTC.

V is TRBV10-3 and J is TRBJ1-1; no definite D call. The CDR3 has 13 amino acids. V was shortened by 7 bases and J by 1 base, with 10 bases between the two germline ends. CDR1 and CDR2 from the germline V gene are ENHRY and SYGVKD. In nucleotides, the CDR3 is TGTGCCATCAATGGCGCAGCGAACACTGAAGCTTTCTTT. As protein: CAINGAANTEAFF.

This clonotype was recorded at least ten times. This chain links TRBV29-1 with TRBJ2-5, with D unclear. Germline V lookup: CDR1 SQVTM, CDR2 ANQGSEA. The V end lost 6 bases, the J end lost 7 bases, and 15 bases lay between the germline ends. This CDR3 has 12 residues. The CDR3 loop reads CSVPDGAGTQYF. In DNA form, the CDR3 reads TGCAGCGTCCCGGACGGAGCAGGGACCCAGTACTTC.